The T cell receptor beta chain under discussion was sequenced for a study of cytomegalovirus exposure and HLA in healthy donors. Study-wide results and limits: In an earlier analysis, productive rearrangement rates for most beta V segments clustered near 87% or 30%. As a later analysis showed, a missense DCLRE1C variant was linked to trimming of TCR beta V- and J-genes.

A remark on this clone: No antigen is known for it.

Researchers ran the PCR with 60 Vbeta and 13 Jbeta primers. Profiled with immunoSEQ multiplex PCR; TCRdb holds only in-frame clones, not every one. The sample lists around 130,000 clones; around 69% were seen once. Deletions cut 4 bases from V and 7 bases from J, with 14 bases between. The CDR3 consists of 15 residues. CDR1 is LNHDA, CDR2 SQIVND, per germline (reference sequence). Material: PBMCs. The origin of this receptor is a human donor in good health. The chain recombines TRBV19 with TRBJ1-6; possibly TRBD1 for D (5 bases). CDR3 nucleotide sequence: TGTGCCAGTAGTAAGGGGAGGGTCCCGAATTCACCCCTCCACTTT. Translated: CASSKGRVPNSPLHF.